This T cell receptor (beta chain) was documented in a study of OX40 agonist ivuxolimab in advanced cancers. For the study at large: The patients got ivuxolimab, which is an agonistic anti-OX40 (CD134) antibody. Prior anti-PD-1, anti-PD-L1 or anti-CTLA-4 therapy was allowed; about 39% had some.

This table comes from immunoSEQ multiplex PCR, and its TCRdb copy is limited to in-frame clones, with some not included. This table holds 45,000 to 60,000 clones, 90% to 95% found once. With respect to this clone: Antigen: not known.

This CDR3 has 14 residues. V lost 5 bases and J lost 0, with 8 bases in between. CDR1 and CDR2 (germline): MNHNS, SASEGT. Study-wide points: The study found that CD8+ T cells averaged more expanded clones than CD4+.

The sample in question was CD4+ or CD8+ T cells sorted from blood, obtained in a trial of the OX40 agonist ivuxolimab. The TCR originated in an adult with an advanced solid tumor such as melanoma, head and neck, liver or kidney cancer. The chain employs TRBV6-1 and TRBJ1-3, with D hard to call. The chain's CDR3 is CASSSGSSGNTIYF. CDR3 bases: TGTGCCAGCAGTTCCGGGAGCTCTGGAAACACCATATATTTT.